Listed below are T cell receptor beta chains from one sample, sequenced in a study of pediatric ulcerative colitis. The table came from immunoSEQ multiplex PCR; TCRdb's copy has only in-frame clones and leaves some out. The repertoire has 15,000 or so clones, about 90% of them found once; the top ten carry 0.9% to 1%. Sequenced material: blood. Every receptor here comes from a boy younger than 18 with moderate ulcerative colitis. CDR3s include the opening cysteine and the closing phenylalanine or tryptophan. D genes are given only for firm matches. Expanded clones are given a class, and other clones once, few, many or no size at all.

J | D | length | V | size | CDR3 | DNA
TRBJ1-1 | . | 13 | TRBV5-1 | . | CASSFNMNTEAFF | TGCGCCAGCAGCTTTAACATGAACACTGAAGCTTTCTTT
TRBJ2-1 | TRBD2 | 15 | TRBV7-6 | . | CASSSLAGPPVEQFF | TGTGCCAGCAGCTCCTTAGCGGGCCCGCCGGTAGAGCAGTTCTTC
TRBJ2-1 | . | 14 | TRBV7-8 | . | CASSLRFDYREQFF | TGTGCCAGCAGCTTGAGGTTTGACTACAGGGAGCAGTTCTTC
TRBJ2-2 | . | 14 | TRBV6-9 | once | CASSYEPGAGELFF | TGTGCCAGCAGTTACGAGCCGGGGGCCGGGGAGCTGTTTTTT
TRBJ2-1 | TRBD2 | 16 | TRBV7-2 | . | CASSLSGGGSYNEQFF | TGTGCCAGCAGCTTAAGCGGGGGAGGTTCCTACAATGAGCAGTTCTTC
TRBJ2-7 | . | 17 | TRBV11-2 | . | CASSLGGYRAVAYEQYF | TGTGCCAGCAGCTTAGGAGGGTACCGTGCCGTCGCCTACGAGCAGTACTTC
TRBJ2-7 | . | 14 | TRBV28 | . | CASSLLSGPYEQYF | TGTGCCAGCAGTTTACTTAGCGGCCCCTACGAGCAGTACTTC
TRBJ2-1 | . | 11 | TRBV2 | few | CASSGDGEQFF | TGTGCCAGCAGTGGGGACGGAGAGCAGTTCTTC
TRBJ2-3 | . | 17 | TRBV5-1 | once | CASSLGFRGLDTDTQYF | TGCGCCAGCAGCTTGGGGTTTCGGGGGCTAGACACAGATACGCAGTATTTT
TRBJ2-7 | TRBD2 | 13 | TRBV29-1 | once | CSVDASGRQEQYF | TGCAGCGTCGACGCTAGCGGGAGACAAGAGCAGTACTTC
TRBJ2-2 | . | 14 | TRBV6-5 | . | CASSYGELAGELFF | TGTGCCAGCAGTTATGGGGAGTTGGCCGGGGAGCTGTTTTTT
TRBJ2-5 | TRBD2 | 17 | TRBV4-1 | . | CASSWRGRGGNQETQYF | TGCGCCAGCAGCTGGCGCGGGAGGGGGGGAAATCAAGAGACCCAGTACTTC
TRBJ1-2 | . | 14 | TRBV6-6 | . | CASSPWERGVGYTF | TGTGCCAGCAGTCCCTGGGAGAGGGGGGTTGGCTACACCTTC
TRBJ2-5 | TRBD2 | 13 | TRBV6-1 | . | CASRRGEGETQYF | TGTGCCAGCAGGCGGGGGGAAGGAGAGACCCAGTACTTC
TRBJ2-7 | TRBD2 | 16 | TRBV4-1 | . | CASSQPLAGLTYEQYF | TGCGCCAGCAGCCAACCCCTAGCGGGCCTCACCTACGAGCAGTACTTC
TRBJ1-3 | . | 16 | TRBV18 | . | CASSPPTLQGGNTIYF | TGTGCCAGCTCACCACCCACACTCCAAGGGGGAAACACCATATATTTT
TRBJ1-1 | . | 15 | TRBV18 | . | CASSPPSRWNTEAFF | TGTGCCAGCTCACCCCCCAGCCGATGGAACACTGAAGCTTTCTTT
TRBJ1-5 | . | 15 | TRBV7-8 | . | CASSHLIEGNQPQHF | TGTGCCAGCAGCCATCTTATCGAGGGCAATCAGCCCCAGCATTTT
TRBJ1-2 | . | 15 | TRBV4-1 | . | CASSQVAENLGGYTF | TGCGCCAGCAGCCAAGTTGCGGAAAACCTGGGAGGCTACACCTTC
TRBJ2-5 | . | 15 | TRBV6-5 | few | CASSTGLFLQETQYF | TGTGCCAGCAGTACAGGCCTATTTCTCCAAGAGACCCAGTACTTC
TRBJ1-1 | . | 13 | TRBV7-2 | . | CASSSLSLGTAFF | TGTGCCAGCAGTTCCCTCTCCCTTGGTACGGCTTTCTTT
TRBJ1-2 | TRBD1 | 14 | TRBV18 | . | CASSPTNRDSGYTF | TGTGCCAGCTCGCCAACCAACCGGGACAGTGGCTACACCTTC
TRBJ1-5 | . | 13 | TRBV4-3 | . | CASSRDTDQPQHF | TGCGCCAGCAGCAGAGACACAGATCAGCCCCAGCATTTT
TRBJ1-1 | . | 15 | TRBV7-2 | . | CASSYAGQPFTEAFF | TGTGCCAGCAGCTACGCTGGACAGCCATTTACTGAAGCTTTCTTT
TRBJ2-3 | . | 14 | TRBV30 | . | CAWNQKHGTDTQYF | TGTGCCTGGAACCAGAAGCACGGCACAGATACGCAGTATTTT
TRBJ1-2 | TRBD1 | 14 | TRBV27 | few | CASSSGGADYGYTF | TGTGCCAGCAGTTCAGGGGGCGCCGACTATGGCTACACCTTC
TRBJ1-4 | TRBD1 | 12 | TRBV30 | . | CAWNPGGEKLFF | TGTGCCTGGAACCCAGGGGGCGAAAAACTGTTTTTT
TRBJ2-3 | TRBD1 | 15 | TRBV30 | . | CAWSKGQGVLDTQYF | TGTGCCTGGAGTAAAGGACAGGGGGTCTTAGATACGCAGTATTTT
TRBJ1-1 | . | 14 | TRBV5-4 | once | CASSFAQGSTEAFF | TGTGCCAGCAGCTTTGCACAGGGATCCACTGAAGCTTTCTTT
TRBJ2-1 | TRBD2 | 18 | TRBV14 | . | CASSHWFPAGGPMDEQFF | TGTGCCAGCAGCCACTGGTTTCCCGCGGGAGGGCCTATGGATGAGCAGTTCTTC
TRBJ2-1 | . | 16 | TRBV27 | . | CASSSGGGSSYNEQFF | TGTGCCAGCAGCTCCGGTGGGGGGAGCTCCTACAATGAGCAGTTCTTC
TRBJ1-4 | . | 15 | TRBV28 | . | CASSLAGQGKEKLFF | TGTGCCAGCAGCCTAGCGGGGCAGGGCAAAGAAAAACTGTTTTTT